Below, one T cell receptor (beta chain) is given with its context. The table lists this clone with a count of one. What antigen it recognizes has not been identified. Base qualities are not provided; no much larger clone lies one nucleotide away. Whole blood was collected in K2EDTA tubes by collaborating institutions according to the institutions' own protocols. Collaborator samples were shipped for TCRbeta analysis as frozen whole blood, isolated PBMCs, or DNA extracted from either sample type. Counted from cysteine to phenylalanine, this CDR3 has 13 amino acids. Only the CDR3 region is kept as DNA, spanning 39 bases read in frame from base 1. As encoded in the germline V gene, CDR1 is SQVTM while CDR2 is ANQGSEA. V lost 5 bases and J lost 2 bases; the stretch between them is 12 bases long. TCRbeta CDR3 regions were amplified from genomic DNA using the immunoSEQ Assay, a bias-controlled multiplex PCR. Per the original workflow: The number of nucleated cells in each sample was estimated by amplification of reference gene primers within the assay. To quantify the absolute abundance of each unique TCRbeta CDR3 rearrangement, sequence reads were collapsed and filtered. Productive Simpson clonality was computed per sample as the square root of Simpson's diversity index over productive rearrangements. The source is immuneACCESS, and TCRdb retained only in-frame sequences with V and J called. Part of the clones is not carried over; for the studies checked, unresolved V genes explain less than half of this, and the remainder is unexplained. V, J and clone size reflect that table, while D and trimming were determined from the DNA. Across this sample there are about 100,000 clones, with 90% to 95% seen only once. About 1.9% of the sample goes to the ten largest clones.

This specimen belongs to a study of blood T cell repertoires in COVID-19 (dated by TCRdb to 2019 to 2021). Turning to the overall study: Samples from collaborators originated in the United States, Italy and Spain and spanned both the acute and convalescent phases of COVID-19. The prospective study material was composed of cDNA or gDNA derived from T cells, B-cell-depleted T cells, or PBMCs. The repertoires were made available in a free public database intended to serve as a resource for research on the immune response to SARS-CoV-2. Samples were obtained from the ongoing ImmuneRACE study (first 160 participants) and from roughly 1,300 subjects provided by 6 global collaborators. Where HLA class I and class II types were available, the types were taken from metadata supplied by the sample provider, not from assay-based typing. Subjects who had been exposed to COVID-19, were actively infected with it, or had recovered from it provided the deeply sampled blood TCRbeta repertoires that made up the dataset. Sample metadata almost always included a de-identified subject ID, COVID-19 status, age in years and sex.

Study-wide findings and limitations: The quantity of clinical and demographic metadata differed by source and by participant and was supplied without curation.

The sample consisted of peripheral blood. Recombination linked TRBV29-1 to TRBJ2-5; the D gene lacks a confident call. The receptor comes from a man aged 50 to 59 with active COVID-19. The CDR3 here reads CSVLVTLQETQYF. The sequenced DNA is TGCAGCGTTCTGGTGACATTACAAGAGACCCAGTACTTC.